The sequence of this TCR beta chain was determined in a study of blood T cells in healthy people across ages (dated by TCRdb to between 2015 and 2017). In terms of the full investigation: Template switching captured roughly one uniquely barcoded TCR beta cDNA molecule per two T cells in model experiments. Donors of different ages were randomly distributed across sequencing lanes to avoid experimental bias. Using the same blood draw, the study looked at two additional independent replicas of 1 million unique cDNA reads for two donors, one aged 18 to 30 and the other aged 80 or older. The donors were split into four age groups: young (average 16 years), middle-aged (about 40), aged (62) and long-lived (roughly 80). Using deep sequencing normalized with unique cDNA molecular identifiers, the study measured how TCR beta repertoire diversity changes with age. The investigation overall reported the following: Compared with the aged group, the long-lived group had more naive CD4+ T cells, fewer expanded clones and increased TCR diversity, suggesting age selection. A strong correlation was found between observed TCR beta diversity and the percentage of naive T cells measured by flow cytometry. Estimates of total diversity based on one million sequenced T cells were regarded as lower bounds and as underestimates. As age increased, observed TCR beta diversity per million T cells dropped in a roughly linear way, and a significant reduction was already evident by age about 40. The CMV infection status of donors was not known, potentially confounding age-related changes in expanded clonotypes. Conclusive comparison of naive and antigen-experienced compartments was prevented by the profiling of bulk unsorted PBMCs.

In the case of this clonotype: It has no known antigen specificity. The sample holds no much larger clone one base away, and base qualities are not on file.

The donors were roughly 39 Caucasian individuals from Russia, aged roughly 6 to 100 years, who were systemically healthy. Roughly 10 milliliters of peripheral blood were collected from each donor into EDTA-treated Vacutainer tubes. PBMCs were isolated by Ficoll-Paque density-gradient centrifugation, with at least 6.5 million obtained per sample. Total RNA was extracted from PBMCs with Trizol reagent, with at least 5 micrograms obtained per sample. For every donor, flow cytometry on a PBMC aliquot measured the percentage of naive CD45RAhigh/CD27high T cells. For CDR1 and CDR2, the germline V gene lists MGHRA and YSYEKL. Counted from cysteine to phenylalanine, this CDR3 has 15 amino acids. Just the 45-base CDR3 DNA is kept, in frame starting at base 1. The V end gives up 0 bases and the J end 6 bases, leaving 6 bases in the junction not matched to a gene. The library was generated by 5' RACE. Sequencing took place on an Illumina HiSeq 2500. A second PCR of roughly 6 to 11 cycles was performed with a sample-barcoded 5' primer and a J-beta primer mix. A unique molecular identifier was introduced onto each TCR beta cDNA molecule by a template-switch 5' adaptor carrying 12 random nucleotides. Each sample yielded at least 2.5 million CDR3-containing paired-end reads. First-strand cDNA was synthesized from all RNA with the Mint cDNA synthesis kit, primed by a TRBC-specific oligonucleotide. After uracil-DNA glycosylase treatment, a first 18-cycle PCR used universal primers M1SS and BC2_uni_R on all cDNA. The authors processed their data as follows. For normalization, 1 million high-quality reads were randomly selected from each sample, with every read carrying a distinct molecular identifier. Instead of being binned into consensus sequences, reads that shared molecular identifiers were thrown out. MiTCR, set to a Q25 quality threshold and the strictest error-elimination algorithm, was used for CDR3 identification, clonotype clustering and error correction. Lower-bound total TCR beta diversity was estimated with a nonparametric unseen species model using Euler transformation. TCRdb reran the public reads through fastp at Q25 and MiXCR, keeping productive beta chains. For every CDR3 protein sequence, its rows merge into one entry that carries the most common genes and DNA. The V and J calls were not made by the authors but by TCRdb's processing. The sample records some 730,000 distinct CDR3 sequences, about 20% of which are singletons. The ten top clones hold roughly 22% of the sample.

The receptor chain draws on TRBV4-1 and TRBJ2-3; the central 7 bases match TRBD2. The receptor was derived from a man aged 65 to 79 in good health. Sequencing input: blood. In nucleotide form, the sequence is TGCGCCAGCAGCCAAGAGGGGCGGGAGTGGGATACGCAGTATTTT. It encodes CASSQEGREWDTQYF.